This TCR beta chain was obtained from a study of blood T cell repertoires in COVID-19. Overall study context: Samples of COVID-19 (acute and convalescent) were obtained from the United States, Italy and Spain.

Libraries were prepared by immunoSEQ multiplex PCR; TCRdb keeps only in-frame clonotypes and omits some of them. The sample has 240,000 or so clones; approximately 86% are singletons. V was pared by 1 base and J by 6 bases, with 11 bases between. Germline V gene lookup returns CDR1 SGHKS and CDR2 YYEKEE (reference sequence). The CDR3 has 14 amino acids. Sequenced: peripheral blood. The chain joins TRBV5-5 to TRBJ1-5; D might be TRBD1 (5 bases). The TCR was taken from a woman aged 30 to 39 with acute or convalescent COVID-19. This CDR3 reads CASSLSQGSQPQHF. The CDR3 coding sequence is TGTGCCAGCAGCTTGAGCCAGGGATCTCAGCCCCAGCATTTT.